This T cell receptor (beta chain) was retrieved from a study of OX40 agonist ivuxolimab in advanced cancers. Study findings and constraints: Relative to CD4+ cells, CD8+ T cells on average had more expanded clones.

Sampled blood was obtained at baseline, cycle 4 day 1, and cycle 7 day 1. Clones were sequenced by immunoSEQ multiplex PCR, and TCRdb holds only the in-frame ones, with some missing. Here the sample spans about 23,000 clones, less than 90% being singletons. The CDR3 is 16 amino acids. V was clipped by 1 base and J by 5 bases, with 15 bases between them. Germline V gene data show CDR1 as SEHNR and CDR2 as FQNEAQ (reference sequence). As concerns this clone: What it recognizes is unknown. With a much larger clone just one base away, this may be a read error.

The chain couples TRBV7-9 to TRBJ2-1, with TRBD2 as a possible D gene (7 bases). This sequence was found in an adult with an advanced solid tumor such as melanoma, head and neck, liver or kidney cancer. Sequencing used CD4+ or CD8+ T cells sorted from blood, obtained in a trial of the OX40 agonist ivuxolimab. CDR3 region: CASSLVRGGANNEQFF. The CDR3 coding sequence is TGTGCCAGCAGCTTAGTAAGGGGGGGGGCCAACAATGAGCAGTTCTTC. The complete variable domain, with remaining parts taken from reference TRBV7-9 and TRBJ2-1, reads DTGVSQNPRHKITKRGQNVTFRCDPISEHNRLYWYRQTLGQGPEFLTYFQNEAQLEKSRLLSDRFSAERPKGSFSTLEIQRTEQGDSAMYLCASSLVRGGANNEQFFGPGTRLTVL.